This T cell receptor (beta chain) was observed in a study of T cell clonality in common variable immunodeficiency. Study observations and caveats: Fewer TCRbeta clones were shared among CVID subjects than controls. In common variable immunodeficiency, TCR beta chains reportedly carried fewer deletions and N-nucleotide insertions.

This CDR3 contains 14 residues. Germline CDR1 is KGHSH and CDR2 is LQKENI. Germline trimming cut 3 bases from V and 5 bases from J; bases unmatched to any gene: 6. The CVID group had approximately 14 females and 30 or so males, mean age around 40. Some clones are missing from TCRdb's copy, which holds only in-frame ones; the method was immunoSEQ multiplex PCR. The sample counts over 20,000 clones, none seen once; the ten largest own approximately 2.3%. This clone was recorded many times. Its antigen is unknown. The observed sequence ends 3 residues before the CDR3 terminus, with the missing tail filled in from the germline J gene.

The chain carries TRBV18 and TRBJ2-5, with 7 bases lining up with TRBD1. Sequenced input: peripheral blood mononuclear cells. This receptor was identified in a human donor with common variable immunodeficiency. Incomplete CDR3 DNA: TGTGCCAGCTCACCTCGACAGGGTTTCGAGACC. Protein sequence: CASSPRQGFET. In full, the CDR3 is CASSPRQGFETQYF.